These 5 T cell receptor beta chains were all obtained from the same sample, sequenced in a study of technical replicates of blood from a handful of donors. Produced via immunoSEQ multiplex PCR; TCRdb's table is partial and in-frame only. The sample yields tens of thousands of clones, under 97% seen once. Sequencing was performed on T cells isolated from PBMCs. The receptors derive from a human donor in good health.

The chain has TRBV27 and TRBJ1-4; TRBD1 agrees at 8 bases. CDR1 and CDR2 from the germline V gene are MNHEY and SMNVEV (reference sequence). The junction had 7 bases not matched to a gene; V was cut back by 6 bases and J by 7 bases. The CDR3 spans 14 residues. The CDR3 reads CASSRTGKGEKLFF. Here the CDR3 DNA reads TGTGCCAGCAGCAGGACAGGGAAGGGTGAAAAACTGTTTTTT.

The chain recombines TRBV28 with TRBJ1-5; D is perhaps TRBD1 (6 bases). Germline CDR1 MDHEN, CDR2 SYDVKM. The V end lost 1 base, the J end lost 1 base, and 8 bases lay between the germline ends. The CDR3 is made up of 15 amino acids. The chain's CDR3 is CASSLYRASNQPQHF. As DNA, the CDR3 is TGTGCCAGCAGTTTATACAGGGCAAGCAATCAGCCCCAGCATTTT.

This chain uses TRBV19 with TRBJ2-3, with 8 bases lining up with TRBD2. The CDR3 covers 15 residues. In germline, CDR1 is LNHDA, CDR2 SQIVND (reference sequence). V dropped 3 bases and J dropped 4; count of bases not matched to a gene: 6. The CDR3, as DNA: TGTGCCAGTAGTATCCTAAAGCGGGAGTCAGATACGCAGTATTTT. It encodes CASSILKRESDTQYF.

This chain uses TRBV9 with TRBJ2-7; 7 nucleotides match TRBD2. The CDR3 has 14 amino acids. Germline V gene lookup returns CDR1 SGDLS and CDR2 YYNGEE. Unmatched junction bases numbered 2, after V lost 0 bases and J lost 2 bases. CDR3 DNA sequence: TGTGCCAGCAGCGTAGAGGGGAGGGCCTACGAGCAGTACTTC. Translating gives CASSVEGRAYEQYF.

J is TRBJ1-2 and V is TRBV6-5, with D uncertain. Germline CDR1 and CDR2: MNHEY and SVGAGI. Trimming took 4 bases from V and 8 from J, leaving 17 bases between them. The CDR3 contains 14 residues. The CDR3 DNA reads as TGTGCCAGCAGTTCCGCGGGTTACCAAGGGGGCTACACCTTC. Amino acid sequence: CASSSAGYQGGYTF.